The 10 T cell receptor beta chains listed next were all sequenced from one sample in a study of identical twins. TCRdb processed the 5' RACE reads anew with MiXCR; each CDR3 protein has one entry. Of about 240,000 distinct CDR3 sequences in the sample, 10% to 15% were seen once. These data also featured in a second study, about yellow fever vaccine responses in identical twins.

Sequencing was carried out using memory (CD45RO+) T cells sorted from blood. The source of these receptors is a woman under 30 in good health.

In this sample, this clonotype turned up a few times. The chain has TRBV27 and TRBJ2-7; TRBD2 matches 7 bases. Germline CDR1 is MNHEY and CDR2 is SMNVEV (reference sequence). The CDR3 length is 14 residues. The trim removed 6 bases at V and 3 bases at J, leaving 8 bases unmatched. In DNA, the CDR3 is TGTGCCAGCAGCTCGGGACTACAGTTCTACGAGCAGTACTTC. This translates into CASSSGLQFYEQYF.

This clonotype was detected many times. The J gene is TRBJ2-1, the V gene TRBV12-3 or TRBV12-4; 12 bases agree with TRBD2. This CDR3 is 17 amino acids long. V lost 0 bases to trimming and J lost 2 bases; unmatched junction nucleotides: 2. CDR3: CASSLAASGRAYNEQFF. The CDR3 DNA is TGTGCCAGCAGTTTAGCGGCTAGCGGGAGGGCCTACAATGAGCAGTTCTTC.

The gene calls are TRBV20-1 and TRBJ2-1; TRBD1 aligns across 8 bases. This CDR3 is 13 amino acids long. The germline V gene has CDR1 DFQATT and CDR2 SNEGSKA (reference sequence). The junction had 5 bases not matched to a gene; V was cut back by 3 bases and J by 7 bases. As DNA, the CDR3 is TGCAGTGCTAGCCCGACAGGGGTGAATGAGCAGTTCTTC. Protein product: CSASPTGVNEQFF.

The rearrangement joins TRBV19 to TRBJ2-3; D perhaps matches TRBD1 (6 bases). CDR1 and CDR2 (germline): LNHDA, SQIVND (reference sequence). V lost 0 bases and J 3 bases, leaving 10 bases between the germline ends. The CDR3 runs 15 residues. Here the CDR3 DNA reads TGTGCCAGTAGTATAGACCGACAGGAGACAGATACGCAGTATTTT. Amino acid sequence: CASSIDRQETDTQYF.

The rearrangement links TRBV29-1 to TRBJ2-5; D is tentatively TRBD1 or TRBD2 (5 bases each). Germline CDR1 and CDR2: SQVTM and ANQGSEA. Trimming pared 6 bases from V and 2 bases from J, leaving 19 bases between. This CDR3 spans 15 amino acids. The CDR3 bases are TGCAGCGTAGTGGGACCCAGAGGGCGGCAAGAGACCCAGTACTTC. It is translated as CSVVGPRGRQETQYF.

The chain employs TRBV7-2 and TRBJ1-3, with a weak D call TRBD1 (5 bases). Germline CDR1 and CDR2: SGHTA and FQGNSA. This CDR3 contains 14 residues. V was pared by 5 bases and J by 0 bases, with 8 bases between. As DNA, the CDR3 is TGTGCCAGCAGCATTGACAGCTCTGGAAACACCATATATTTT. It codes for CASSIDSSGNTIYF.

CDR3: CASSSASGELFF. CDR3 nucleotides: TGTGCCAGCTCATCAGCATCCGGGGAGCTGTTTTTT. The genes are TRBV18 and TRBJ2-2; D not resolved. Trimming removed 5 bases from V and 6 bases from J, with 7 bases in between. Germline lookup yields CDR1 KGHSH and CDR2 LQKENI. The CDR3 is made up of 12 amino acids.

The CDR3 region has the DNA TGCAGTGCTAGAGATCCGGGGACTAGCGGGAGTGGGGAGCAGTACTTC. Amino acids: CSARDPGTSGSGEQYF. The chain carries TRBV20-1 and TRBJ2-7, with 14 bases lining up with TRBD2. V gave up 0 bases and J gave up 7 bases; unmatched junction bases: 8. Germline V gives CDR1 DFQATT, CDR2 SNEGSKA (reference sequence). This CDR3 is 16 amino acids long.

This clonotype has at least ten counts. CDR3 coding DNA: TGTGCCAGCAGTGACGAGGCGGGAAGCTCCTACGAGCAGTACTTC. This sequence encodes CASSDEAGSSYEQYF. The genes are TRBV25-1 and TRBJ2-7; possibly TRBD2 for D (6 bases). Trimming removed 3 bases at V and 0 bases at J, with 12 bases between. Per the germline V gene, CDR1 is MGHDK and CDR2 is SYGVNS. The length of the CDR3 is 15 residues.

As DNA, the CDR3 is TGTGCCAGCAGCCAATCCCACGAGCAGTACTTC. Translated, it gives CASSQSHEQYF. The gene calls are TRBV16 and TRBJ2-7; unclear D gene. Trimming took 0 bases from V and 5 from J, leaving 2 bases between them. Germline assignment: CDR1 KGHSY and CDR2 FQNENV. The CDR3 runs 11 residues. The variable domain in full, completed from reference TRBV16 and TRBJ2-7, reads GEEVAQTPKHLVRGEGQKAKLYCAPIKGHSYVFWYQQVLKNEFKFLISFQNENVFDETGMPKERFSAKCLPNSPCSLEIQATKLEDSAVYFCASSQSHEQYFGPGTRLTVT.